A selection of T cell receptor beta chains follows, all from one sample in a study of blood T cell repertoires in COVID-19. The data were produced by immunoSEQ multiplex PCR, yet TCRdb's version contains in-frame clones alone and is incomplete. The table includes 70,000 or so clones, around nine tenths detected once. Sample: peripheral blood. Receptors were obtained from a human donor in a cohort sampled during active COVID-19. Each CDR3 is given with its conserved first and last residue. The order of the fields is CDR3 DNA, CDR3 protein, J gene, D gene, clone size, V gene. A D gene is named only where the DNA matches it firmly. Some rows have no size entry. The others give once, few or many, or a class for an expanded clone.

TGTGCCAGCAGCTCCCAGAGCGGCAGAGGCTCCTACGAGCAGTACTTC | CASSSQSGRGSYEQYF | TRBJ2-7 | . | . | TRBV7-9
TGTGCCAGCAGGGCGGGGCAGAGTTATAATTCACCCCTCCACTTT | CASRAGQSYNSPLHF | TRBJ1-6 | . | . | TRBV9
TGCGCCAGCAGCCCCGGGACTGTCAGGGCCGAGCAGTACTTC | CASSPGTVRAEQYF | TRBJ2-7 | . | . | TRBV5-1
TGTGCAAGTCGCTTAACTATCTGTGGACTAGCGGGAAGCGAGCAGTACTTC | CASRLTICGLAGSEQYF | TRBJ2-7 | . | . | TRBV12-2
TGCGCCAGCAGCTTTTCAGGCACAGATACGCAGTATTTT | CASSFSGTDTQYF | TRBJ2-3 | . | . | TRBV5-1
TGCGCCAGCAGCCGATCCGGGACTAGCGGATCAGATACGCAGTATTTT | CASSRSGTSGSDTQYF | TRBJ2-3 | TRBD2 | . | TRBV4-3
TGTGCCAGCAAACAGGGCGGATTCTCCTACGAGCAGTACTTC | CASKQGGFSYEQYF | TRBJ2-7 | . | few | TRBV2
TGTGCCAGCAGTCCGGGACTAGCAGGAAACATTCAGTACTTC | CASSPGLAGNIQYF | TRBJ2-4 | TRBD2 | . | TRBV6-5
TGTGCCAGTACGCCCCCTAGCGGCACCGGGGAGCTGTTTTTT | CASTPPSGTGELFF | TRBJ2-2 | TRBD2 | . | TRBV6-5
TGCGCCAGCAGCCCGGAGGGAGGAGAAGAGGTGACCCAGTACTTC | CASSPEGGEEVTQYF | TRBJ2-5 | . | . | TRBV5-1
TGTGCCAGCAGTTTTAGCGGGAGGGCAGATACGCAGTATTTT | CASSFSGRADTQYF | TRBJ2-3 | TRBD2 | . | TRBV27
TGCGCCAGCAGCCTCCAACCGCCGGGACTAGCGGGATTGGATGAGCAGTTCTTC | CASSLQPPGLAGLDEQFF | TRBJ2-1 | TRBD2 | . | TRBV4-3
TGTGCCAGCAGTTTCAGGGGACAGTTATACGAGCAGTACTTC | CASSFRGQLYEQYF | TRBJ2-7 | TRBD1 | . | TRBV28
TGTGCCATCAGTGAGTCGATCGTCAGGGCAAGCTCTGGAAACACCATATATTTT | CAISESIVRASSGNTIYF | TRBJ1-3 | . | . | TRBV10-3
TGTGCCACCAGCAGAAGGGGGGGTCAGCCCCAGCATTTT | CATSRRGGQPQHF | TRBJ1-5 | . | . | TRBV15
TGTGCCAGCAGTTCCGGGACAGCCTCGGGATGGTACTTC | CASSSGTASGWYF | TRBJ2-4 | TRBD1 | . | TRBV27
TGTGCCAGCAGCAACTCACAGGGCCGCTCTGGAAACACCATATATTTT | CASSNSQGRSGNTIYF | TRBJ1-3 | . | . | TRBV3-1/TRBV3-2
TGTGCCAGCAGCTTATTTTCACAGGGGTCCCACAATGAGCAGTTCTTC | CASSLFSQGSHNEQFF | TRBJ2-1 | TRBD1 | . | TRBV11-2
TGTGCCAGCACCCCGGTGGCTAGCGGGAGGATGAGGATCCTCTACAATGAGCAGTTCTTC | CASTPVASGRMRILYNEQFF | TRBJ2-1 | TRBD2 | . | TRBV27
TGTGCCAGCAGCCCTAAGACAGGTAGCTCTGGGGCCAACGTCCTGACTTTC | CASSPKTGSSGANVLTF | TRBJ2-6 | . | . | TRBV7-9
TGTGCCAGCAGCTACTCCGGGACTAACCAAGAGACCCAGTACTTC | CASSYSGTNQETQYF | TRBJ2-5 | TRBD2 | . | TRBV7-9
TGTGCCAGCAGTCTCGGGACTATAAATGAGCAGTTCTTC | CASSLGTINEQFF | TRBJ2-1 | TRBD2 | . | TRBV2
TGTGCCAGCACCAGCTCTGGGGCCAACGTCCTGACTTTC | CASTSSGANVLTF | TRBJ2-6 | . | . | TRBV28
TGTGCCGGTAGTAGGGACAGGGCACACACTGAAGCTTTCTTT | CAGSRDRAHTEAFF | TRBJ1-1 | TRBD1 | . | TRBV19
TGTGCCAGCAGCTTAGCCTCGGGTAATTCACCCCTCCACTTT | CASSLASGNSPLHF | TRBJ1-6 | . | few | TRBV7-8
TGTGCCAGCAGTTCCTCCGGACAGACGAGTGAGCAGTACTTC | CASSSSGQTSEQYF | TRBJ2-7 | . | . | TRBV6-2/TRBV6-3
TGTGCCAGCAGCTGGGGGACAGGCTACGAGCAGTACTTC | CASSWGTGYEQYF | TRBJ2-7 | TRBD1 | . | TRBV14
TGTGCCAGCAGGTCTTTAGCGGGTCGGAGCTCCTACGAGCAGTACTTC | CASRSLAGRSSYEQYF | TRBJ2-7 | TRBD2 | . | TRBV11-2
TGTGCCAGCAGCCCCCTCGGGACAGGGGCCTACAATGAGCAGTTCTTC | CASSPLGTGAYNEQFF | TRBJ2-1 | TRBD1 | few | TRBV9
TGCAGCGGAGAAGCGGGAAAGAATGAGCAGTTCTTC | CSGEAGKNEQFF | TRBJ2-1 | TRBD2 | . | TRBV29-1
TGTGCTAGTGGCGGCGGACAGGGCGGGGATGAGCAGTTCTTC | CASGGGQGGDEQFF | TRBJ2-1 | TRBD1 | . | TRBV12-5
TGTGCCACCAGCACCTGGACAGGGCCCTATGGCTACACCTTC | CATSTWTGPYGYTF | TRBJ1-2 | TRBD1 | . | TRBV15
TGTGCCAGCCGGAGGGACTTGGCGACCAAGTTAACAGAGACCCAGTACTTC | CASRRDLATKLTETQYF | TRBJ2-5 | . | . | TRBV18
TGTGCTAGTGCCCCAAGCCCGAACAGGGTCCCCTACGAGCAGTACTTC | CASAPSPNRVPYEQYF | TRBJ2-7 | . | . | TRBV12-5
TGTGCCAGCAGTTTAAGGGGGTGGGGGCAGAACACCGGGGAGCTGTTTTTT | CASSLRGWGQNTGELFF | TRBJ2-2 | . | . | TRBV27
TGCGCCAGCAGCCAAGATTTTCGGGGATCCCCCCTCTATGGCTACACCTTC | CASSQDFRGSPLYGYTF | TRBJ1-2 | . | . | TRBV4-1
TGTGCCAGCAGCCCGGAGGCTAGCGGGAGTTTAGACTTC | CASSPEASGSLDF | TRBJ2-5 | TRBD2 | . | TRBV2
TGTGCCATCAGTGAAGATGCGAGACCCCTCCACTTT | CAISEDARPLHF | TRBJ1-6 | . | . | TRBV10-3
TGTGCCAGTAGTAGCGGGAGTGGCTACGAGCAGTACTTC | CASSSGSGYEQYF | TRBJ2-7 | TRBD2 | . | TRBV19
TGTGCCAGTAGTATTGGCAGGGCTGTGGAGACCCAGTACTTC | CASSIGRAVETQYF | TRBJ2-5 | . | . | TRBV19
TGTGCCAGTAGTATTACCCCGGGCTATGGCTACACCTTC | CASSITPGYGYTF | TRBJ1-2 | . | . | TRBV19
TGTGCCAGCAGCTTAGCGGCTAGCGGGCTCTCCTACAATGAGCAGTTCTTC | CASSLAASGLSYNEQFF | TRBJ2-1 | TRBD2 | . | TRBV7-2
TGTGCCACCAAAAACTTGGGGCGGTCTGGGGCCAACGTCCTGACTTTC | CATKNLGRSGANVLTF | TRBJ2-6 | . | . | TRBV7-9
TGTGCCAGCAGCTTAAGACTAGCGGGACTGGAGGGCCAGTACTTC | CASSLRLAGLEGQYF | TRBJ2-5 | TRBD2 | . | TRBV4-2
TGTGCCAGCAGCGGGGGGGGCGAAAAATTTTACGAGCAGTACTTC | CASSGGGEKFYEQYF | TRBJ2-7 | TRBD2 | . | TRBV27
TGTGCCACCAGTGATTTGACTAGCGGGAAGCAGTTCTTC | CATSDLTSGKQFF | TRBJ2-1 | TRBD2 | few | TRBV24-1